The 32 T cell receptor beta chains in this list originate from one sample, sequenced in a study of T cell clones after liver transplantation. This table comes from immunoSEQ multiplex PCR, and its TCRdb copy is limited to in-frame clones, with some not included. The sample holds nearly 11,000 clones; 60% to 85% are singletons and the top ten take over 20%. This sample comprised CD4+ T cells from blood, obtained about 2.5 years after liver transplant. These receptors were collected from a human patient who received a liver transplant. T cells may partly derive from the graft donor.

A single count supports this clone. The chain recombines TRBV6-5 with TRBJ2-1; D gene unclear. CDR1 is MNHEY, CDR2 SVGAGI, per germline. The V and J ends lost 2 bases and 6 bases respectively, with 8 bases between them. This CDR3 contains 13 residues. The CDR3 loop is CASSYGGVNEQFF. CDR3 nucleotides: TGTGCCAGCAGTTACGGTGGCGTCAATGAGCAGTTCTTC.

The gene calls are TRBV4-1 and TRBJ2-3; D remains ambiguous. The V end was cut by 4 bases, the J end by 7 bases, with 15 bases between. The CDR3 sequence is 14 residues long. CDR1 MGHRA and CDR2 YSYEKL come from the germline V gene. The CDR3 loop is CASSPPSEPYTQYF. The CDR3 nucleotides are TGCGCCAGCAGCCCCCCTTCGGAGCCTTATACGCAGTATTTT.

The chain carries TRBV7-9 and TRBJ2-7; D ambiguous. Germline lookup yields CDR1 SEHNR and CDR2 FQNEAQ (reference sequence). Deletions cut 1 base from V and 3 bases from J, with 7 bases between. The CDR3 loop spans 13 amino acids. CDR3 bases: TGTGCCAGCAGCTTAGGTACAAACTACGAGCAGTACTTC. Its protein is CASSLGTNYEQYF.

V usage is TRBV19 and J usage is TRBJ2-7; tentatively, D is TRBD1 (5 bases). The germline gives CDR1 LNHDA, CDR2 SQIVND (reference sequence). V was clipped by 7 bases and J by 5 bases, with 18 bases between them. The CDR3 extends over 14 amino acids. The CDR3 DNA reads as TGTGCCAGTAATGGGCAGGGCCATTCAAACGAGCAGTACGTC. Its protein product is CASNGQGHSNEQYV.

The V and J genes are TRBV7-9 and TRBJ2-3; TRBD1 agrees at 10 bases. The CDR3 is 14 amino acids. The germline CDR1 and CDR2 sequences are SEHNR and FQNEAQ (reference sequence). The V and J ends lost 5 bases and 4 bases, in that order; junction bases with no gene match: 3. CDR3 coding DNA: TGTGCCAGCAGCGGGGGACAGGGGCCAGATACGCAGTATTTT. Protein sequence: CASSGGQGPDTQYF.

This chain's CDR3 is CASSQAYRELNTEAFF. The DNA for the CDR3 is TGCGCCAGCAGCCAAGCGTATCGGGAACTGAACACTGAAGCTTTCTTT. This sequence joins TRBV4-1 and TRBJ1-1; D not resolved. Trimming removed 1 base at V and 0 bases at J, with 12 bases between. Germline CDR1 and CDR2: MGHRA and YSYEKL. This CDR3 has 16 residues.

This clone was picked up one time. DNA for the CDR3: TGCGCCAGCAGCCAAGAAGCGACCTGGGCCACTGAAGCTTTCTTT. Translating gives CASSQEATWATEAFF. The rearrangement uses TRBV4-1 and TRBJ1-1, with D uncertain. Germline V gene data show CDR1 as MGHRA and CDR2 as YSYEKL. This CDR3 region has 15 residues. V was clipped by 0 bases and J by 4 bases, with 12 bases between them.

This chain uses TRBV19 with TRBJ2-4, with 7 bases that match TRBD1. Germline V CDR1 and CDR2: LNHDA, SQIVND (reference sequence). CDR3 length: 12 residues. The V and J ends lost 10 bases and 3 bases, in that order; junction bases with no gene match: 3. This chain's CDR3 is CATTGSKNIQYF. CDR3 coding DNA: TGTGCCACGACAGGGAGCAAAAACATTCAGTACTTC.

The V gene is TRBV7-6, the J gene TRBJ2-5; no definite D call. V shed 4 bases and J shed 3 bases, with 9 bases lying between them. CDR3 size: 13 residues. CDR1 and CDR2 from the germline V gene are SGHVS and FNYEAQ. In nucleotides, the CDR3 is TGTGCCAGCAGCTCCTGGGCGAAAGAGACCCAGTACTTC. Translation gives CASSSWAKETQYF.

V usage is TRBV2 and J usage is TRBJ2-7; the match to TRBD1 covers 7 bases. V dropped 3 bases and J dropped 2; count of bases not matched to a gene: 1. The CDR3 runs to 13 residues. CDR1 is SNHLY, CDR2 FYNNEI, per germline. CDR3 sequence (DNA): TGTGCCAGCAGTGACAGGGGGACCTACGAGCAGTACTTC. Translating gives CASSDRGTYEQYF.

A few counts support this clone. The rearrangement links TRBV19 to TRBJ2-1, with 8 bases matching TRBD2. V was pared by 1 base and J by 5 bases, with 7 bases of the junction left unmatched. The CDR3 length is 16 residues. CDR1 LNHDA and CDR2 SQIVND come from the germline V gene (reference sequence). CDR3 in DNA: TGTGCCAGTAGTATAGGTAAGCGGGAGAATCACAATGAGCAGTTCTTC. Protein: CASSIGKRENHNEQFF.

This chain links TRBV5-5 with TRBJ2-5; 11 bases are a match to TRBD2. The V gene end was trimmed by 4 bases and the J gene end by 0 bases; junction bases not matched to a gene: 8. The CDR3 is 17 residues long. CDR1 SGHKS and CDR2 YYEKEE come from the germline V gene (reference sequence). CDR3 bases: TGTGCCAGCAGCCCCGGGACTAGCGGAGCGTACCAAGAGACCCAGTACTTC. Its protein product is CASSPGTSGAYQETQYF. Supplemented by reference TRBV5-5 and TRBJ2-5, the full variable domain reads DAGVTQSPTHLIKTRGQQVTLRCSPISGHKSVSWYQQVLGQGPQFIFQYYEKEERGRGNFPDRFSARQFPNYSSELNVNALLLGDSALYLCASSPGTSGAYQETQYFGPGTRLLVL.

The rearrangement joins TRBV7-9 to TRBJ2-1, with D perhaps assigned TRBD1 or TRBD2 (5 bases each). V gave up 8 bases and J gave up 6 bases, with 14 bases separating them. Germline V gene sequence: CDR1 SEHNR, CDR2 FQNEAQ (reference sequence). The CDR3 has 13 amino acids. CDR3 protein: CASQGRDGNEQFF. The CDR3 nucleotides read TGTGCCAGCCAGGGACGGGACGGCAATGAGCAGTTCTTC.

CDR3 nucleotide sequence: TGTGCCAGCAGCTTGGGGGACTACTCCTACGAGCAGTACTTC. Its protein is CASSLGDYSYEQYF. The rearrangement links TRBV5-6 to TRBJ2-7, with 7 nucleotides matching TRBD2. Germline values: CDR1 SGHDT, CDR2 YYEEEE. The ends lost 0 bases at V and 0 bases at J; junction bases unmatched: 0. The CDR3 covers 14 residues.

This clone was seen once. The chain uses TRBV29-1 and TRBJ1-1, with D maybe TRBD1 (5 bases). Per germline, CDR1 SQVTM and CDR2 ANQGSEA. The V and J ends lost 7 bases and 5 bases respectively, with 17 bases between them. CDR3 length: 13 amino acids. The CDR3 is CSAVTPGRTEAFF. CDR3 nucleotides: TGCAGCGCCGTAACCCCAGGGAGGACTGAAGCTTTCTTT.

This clone was seen a handful of times. The genes are TRBV28 and TRBJ1-2; D gene ambiguous. Germline CDR1 and CDR2: MDHEN and SYDVKM. This CDR3 is built from 12 residues. The germline V and J ends were trimmed by 8 bases and 6 bases, with 13 bases remaining between them. CDR3 bases: TGTGCCAGCGGGGTTCCAACTAATGGCTACACCTTC. Amino acids: CASGVPTNGYTF.

This clone is categorized as medium-sized (0.01 to 0.1%). The chain uses TRBV29-1 and TRBJ1-2, with 8 bases identical to TRBD1. CDR1 and CDR2 (germline): SQVTM, ANQGSEA. CDR3 size: 14 residues. J was trimmed by 0 bases and V by 7 bases; bases with no gene match: 7. The CDR3 here is CSAGQGLTNYGYTF. As DNA, the CDR3 is TGCAGCGCCGGACAGGGTTTAACTAACTATGGCTACACCTTC.

This clone has a single count. This rearrangement joins TRBV29-1 to TRBJ2-7; D is unresolved. The V end was cut by 6 bases, the J end by 3 bases, with 15 bases between. The CDR3 length is 13 residues. Germline V CDR1 and CDR2: SQVTM, ANQGSEA. DNA for the CDR3: TGCAGCGTCCGGTATGGGTCGCACTACGAGCAGTACTTC. Protein product: CSVRYGSHYEQYF.

The chain uses TRBV30 and TRBJ1-5, with D unresolved. Trimming removed 4 bases from V and 2 bases from J, with 6 bases in between. This CDR3 is 12 amino acids long. The V gene's germline CDR1 is GTSNPN and CDR2 SVGIG (reference sequence). CDR3 loop: CAWNEGNQPQHF. In DNA form, the CDR3 reads TGTGCCTGGAATGAGGGCAATCAGCCCCAGCATTTT.

This clone appeared a few times. The chain couples TRBV2 to TRBJ2-3; TRBD2 matches at 12 bases. Germline V CDR1 and CDR2: SNHLY, FYNNEI. This CDR3 comprises 16 residues. V was clipped by 5 bases and J by 0 bases; unmatched bases: 3. As DNA, the CDR3 is TGTGCCAGCAGTCGGACTAGCGGGACTAGCACAGATACGCAGTATTTT. Protein product: CASSRTSGTSTDTQYF.

CDR3 amino acids: CASSPAGYNQPQHF. DNA for the CDR3: TGTGCCAGTAGTCCGGCAGGGTACAATCAGCCCCAGCATTTT. The chain combines TRBV19 with TRBJ1-5; TRBD1 might be the D (5 bases). CDR1 is LNHDA, CDR2 SQIVND, per germline (reference sequence). The CDR3 extends over 14 amino acids. Trimming removed 5 bases from V and 3 bases from J, with 11 bases in between.

The rearrangement links TRBV28 to TRBJ2-4; possible D gene TRBD1, 5 bases. The CDR3 totals 16 residues. With 3 bases removed from V and 0 bases from J, the gap between germline ends came to 12 bases. Germline CDR1 and CDR2: MDHEN and SYDVKM. This chain's CDR3 is CASSFGRALAKNIQYF. The CDR3 nucleotides are TGTGCCAGCAGTTTCGGCAGGGCCCTAGCCAAAAACATTCAGTACTTC.

The genes are TRBV29-1 and TRBJ2-7; 7 bases agree with TRBD1. V lost 4 bases and J lost 4; bases outside the gene matches: 4. Germline V CDR1 and CDR2: SQVTM, ANQGSEA. CDR3 length equals 12 residues. CDR3 in amino acids: CSVGDSLYEQYF. The CDR3 nucleotides read TGCAGCGTTGGGGACAGTTTGTACGAGCAGTACTTC.

The V call is TRBV29-1, the J call TRBJ1-2, with TRBD1 matching 7 bases. CDR1 is SQVTM, CDR2 ANQGSEA, per germline. The CDR3 runs 12 residues. V trimming: 3 bases; J trimming: 4 bases; junction bases outside the gene matches: 2. The CDR3 sequence: CSVETGFYGYTF. CDR3 nucleotide sequence: TGCAGCGTTGAGACAGGGTTCTATGGCTACACCTTC.

The chain recombines TRBV4-3 with TRBJ1-3, with D tentatively TRBD1 (6 bases). Deletions cut 3 bases from V and 3 bases from J, with 9 bases between. CDR1 is LGHNA, CDR2 YSLEER, per germline. The CDR3 covers 14 residues. DNA for the CDR3: TGCGCCAGCAGCCAGGGGGCGGGTGGAAACACCATATATTTT. Residues: CASSQGAGGNTIYF.

The CDR3 coding sequence is TGTGCCAGCAGTTTAAAGACGGCAGGTTGGCTAGGCTACACCTTC. Amino acids: CASSLKTAGWLGYTF. The chain has TRBV28 and TRBJ1-2, with D hard to call. Germline CDR1 and CDR2: MDHEN and SYDVKM. Deletions cut 2 bases from V and 8 bases from J, with 18 bases between. The CDR3 is 15 amino acids.

The chain combines TRBV7-9 with TRBJ1-1; TRBD1 matches 11 bases. There are 16 residues in the CDR3. The germline CDR1 and CDR2 sequences are SEHNR and FQNEAQ (reference sequence). V was pared by 6 bases and J by 3 bases, with 9 bases of the junction left unmatched. CDR3 coding DNA: TGTGCCAGCAGTCGGACAGGGGGCCAATATGACACTGAAGCTTTCTTT. Its protein is CASSRTGGQYDTEAFF.

This clone was counted between two and nine times. CDR3 sequence reads: CASSPQSFEETQYF. Here the CDR3 DNA reads TGTGCCAGCAGCCCCCAGAGTTTCGAAGAGACCCAGTACTTC. This chain joins TRBV11-2 and TRBJ2-5, with D hard to call. The CDR3 is 14 amino acids. Germline V CDR1 and CDR2: SGHAT, FQNNGV. Trimming took 5 bases from V and 3 from J, leaving 13 bases between them.

The chain couples TRBV27 to TRBJ1-4; D gene ambiguous. Germline V gives CDR1 MNHEY, CDR2 SMNVEV (reference sequence). This CDR3 spans 13 amino acids. V dropped 3 bases and J dropped 4 bases, with 6 bases sitting between them. DNA of the CDR3: TGTGCCAGCAGTTTGGCCTTTAATGAAAAACTGTTTTTT. Translating it yields CASSLAFNEKLFF.

Notes on this clone: Other nucleotide sequences from this sample produce the same CDR3. The J gene is TRBJ2-1, the V gene TRBV11-2, with D unresolved. The V end lost 1 base, the J end lost 6 bases, and 4 bases lay between the germline ends. CDR1 and CDR2 from the germline V gene are SGHAT and FQNNGV. The CDR3 is 12 amino acids. The CDR3 DNA sequence: TGTGCCAGCAGCTTAGGCTCCAATGAGCAGTTCTTC. It codes for CASSLGSNEQFF.

The gene calls are TRBV4-3 and TRBJ2-1, with 7 positions matching TRBD2. This CDR3 region has 16 residues. CDR1 is LGHNA, CDR2 YSLEER, per germline. V lost 1 base, J lost 8 bases, and 11 bases stayed unmatched. As DNA, the CDR3 is TGCGCCAGCAGCCAAGTCACTAGCGTCCTAGGAGATGAGCAGTTCTTC. This encodes CASSQVTSVLGDEQFF.

The chain recombines TRBV9 with TRBJ2-1; D might be TRBD1 or TRBD2, each matching 5 bases. Deletions cut 6 bases from V and 7 bases from J, with 14 bases between. Germline lookup yields CDR1 SGDLS and CDR2 YYNGEE. This CDR3 spans 13 amino acids. Here the CDR3 reads CASNRQGGNEQFF. The CDR3 DNA follows: TGTGCCAGCAATCGCCAGGGCGGGAATGAGCAGTTCTTC. Filled out from reference TRBV9 and TRBJ2-1, the complete variable domain reads DSGVTQTPKHLITATGQRVTLRCSPRSGDLSVYWYQQSLDQGLQFLIQYYNGEERAKGNILERFSAQQFPDLHSELNLSSLELGDSALYFCASNRQGGNEQFFGPGTRLTVL.